The 22 T cell receptor beta chains reported below all come from one sample, sequenced in a study of graft-versus-host responses after intestinal transplantation. Sequencing used immunoSEQ multiplex PCR; TCRdb keeps in-frame clones, though not all of them. This table has 20,000 to 25,000 clones, roughly four fifths appearing once. Their specific antigens are unknown. Here the sequenced sample was unstimulated CD8+ T cells sorted from spleen or lymph node cells, taken before transplant. All receptors derive from a human donor who was the organ donor for an intestinal transplant.

The V call is TRBV7-9, the J call TRBJ2-5; the D is unclear. This CDR3 spans 16 amino acids. The germline V gene has CDR1 SEHNR and CDR2 FQNEAQ (reference sequence). V was cut by 3 bases and J by 3 bases, with 17 bases left in between. Here the CDR3 reads CASSLPVRSYEETQYF. The CDR3 DNA follows: TGTGCCAGCAGCTTGCCCGTTAGATCGTACGAAGAGACCCAGTACTTC. Variable domain in full (rest from reference TRBV7-9 and TRBJ2-5): DTGVSQNPRHKITKRGQNVTFRCDPISEHNRLYWYRQTLGQGPEFLTYFQNEAQLEKSRLLSDRFSAERPKGSFSTLEIQRTEQGDSAMYLCASSLPVRSYEETQYFGPGTRLLVL.

The chain recombines TRBV19 with TRBJ2-5, with 9 nucleotides matching TRBD2. CDR1 is LNHDA and CDR2 is SQIVND in the germline V gene (reference sequence). There are 15 residues in the CDR3. Trimming at V came to 8 bases and at J to 5 bases, leaving 12 bases not matched to a gene. The CDR3 DNA sequence: TGTGCCAGTCGATCACTTAGCGGGAGTCTTGAGACCCAGTACTTC. Translated, it gives CASRSLSGSLETQYF.

This clone was seen only a few times. This chain uses TRBV2 with TRBJ2-1; D is tentatively TRBD1 or TRBD2 (5 bases each). Deletions cut 6 bases from V and 12 bases from J, with 24 bases between. Germline assignment: CDR1 SNHLY and CDR2 FYNNEI. This CDR3 comprises 15 residues. The DNA of the CDR3 is TGTGCCAGCAGGCCCGAACCGGGACCGCCGGTAGGGCAGTTCTTC. Its protein product is CASRPEPGPPVGQFF. Supplemented by reference TRBV2 and TRBJ2-1, the full variable domain reads EPEVTQTPSHQVTQMGQEVILRCVPISNHLYFYWYRQILGQKVEFLVSFYNNEISEKSEIFDDQFSVERPDGSNFTLKIRSTKLEDSAMYFCASRPEPGPPVGQFFGPGTRLTVL.

This clone was detected only once. The chain uses TRBV5-1 and TRBJ2-2; D not certain. Germline CDR1 is SGHRS and CDR2 is YFSETQ. The V gene lost 4 bases and the J gene lost 4 bases, with 11 bases spanning the gap. The CDR3 consists of 14 residues. The CDR3 reads CASSPYLTTGELFF. In DNA, the CDR3 is TGCGCCAGCAGCCCGTATTTAACCACCGGGGAGCTGTTTTTT.

This rearrangement joins TRBV7-6 to TRBJ2-5; D unresolved. Looked up from germline, CDR1 is SGHVS and CDR2 is FNYEAQ. This CDR3 has 13 amino acids. V was shortened by 5 bases and J by 5 bases, with 12 bases between the two germline ends. DNA of the CDR3: TGTGCCAGCAGCCCCAGCGCGGTGGAGACCCAGTACTTC. Encoded protein: CASSPSAVETQYF.

This clone is a singleton in its sample. V and J are TRBV14 and TRBJ2-1; no clear D. The CDR3 is made up of 15 amino acids. CDR1 SGHDN and CDR2 FVKESK come from the germline V gene. V dropped 0 bases and J dropped 7 bases, with 13 bases sitting between them. DNA of the CDR3: TGTGCCAGCAGCCAAGAAGATGGGAAGTGGAATGAGCAGTTCTTC. It yields the protein CASSQEDGKWNEQFF.

The chain recombines TRBV25-1 with TRBJ1-4; D is undetermined. This CDR3 has 14 amino acids. The germline CDR1 and CDR2 sequences are MGHDK and SYGVNS. Trimming stripped 6 bases from V and 4 bases from J, with 12 bases between. DNA of the CDR3: TGTGCCAGCAGGCCAAGGGCCGATAATGAAAAACTGTTTTTT. Translation gives CASRPRADNEKLFF.

This clone was detected a few times. The chain links TRBV6-1 to TRBJ1-5, with D maybe TRBD1 (6 bases). Germline lookup yields CDR1 MNHNS and CDR2 SASEGT. V lost 1 base, J lost 6 bases, and 16 bases lay in between. This CDR3 spans 16 amino acids. The CDR3 loop reads CASSEGPRGGGQPQHF. The DNA for the CDR3 is TGTGCCAGCAGTGAAGGACCCAGGGGAGGCGGTCAGCCCCAGCATTTT.

The V gene is TRBV6-1, the J gene TRBJ1-6; D is unresolved. Germline V CDR1 and CDR2: MNHNS, SASEGT. Trimming took 4 bases from V and 8 from J, leaving 21 bases between them. The CDR3 is made up of 17 amino acids. The CDR3 bases are TGTGCCAGCAGTGCGGACTCGGTTAGGGTTGGGGATTCACCCCTCCACTTT. The encoded protein is CASSADSVRVGDSPLHF.

The gene calls are TRBV11-2 and TRBJ2-7, with 10 nucleotides matching TRBD2. Germline V gene data show CDR1 as SGHAT and CDR2 as FQNNGV. The CDR3 is 15 amino acids. Unmatched junction bases numbered 10, after V lost 8 bases and J lost 3 bases. CDR3: CASAPGTSVFYEQYF. CDR3 DNA: TGTGCCAGCGCTCCTGGGACTAGCGTTTTCTACGAGCAGTACTTC.

This clone has a handful of counts. CDR3 protein: CASSSGSPYEQYF. The CDR3, as DNA: TGTGCCAGCAGCTCCGGTAGCCCCTACGAGCAGTACTTC. The rearrangement joins TRBV5-8 to TRBJ2-7, with D unclear. The CDR3 consists of 13 residues. Germline CDR1 reads SGHTS; CDR2 reads YDEGEE. V was trimmed by 3 bases and J by 2 bases, leaving 9 bases between them. The whole variable domain, filled in from reference TRBV5-8 and TRBJ2-7, reads EAGVTQSPTHLIKTRGQQATLRCSPISGHTSVYWYQQALGLGLQFLLWYDEGEERNRGNFPPRFSGRQFPNYSSELNVNALELEDSALYLCASSSGSPYEQYFGPGTRLTVT.

The chain couples TRBV27 to TRBJ2-1, with D tentatively TRBD2 (5 bases). Germline CDR1 MNHEY, CDR2 SMNVEV (reference sequence). V lost 6 bases, J lost 5 bases, and 11 bases lay in between. The CDR3 consists of 13 residues. The CDR3 nucleotides are TGTGCCAGCAGGGTAACGGGGAACAATGAGCAGTTCTTC. Its protein is CASRVTGNNEQFF.

The chain carries TRBV6-1 and TRBJ2-2; 10 nucleotides match TRBD2. Trimming cost V 0 bases and J 0 bases; bases outside gene matches: 4. This CDR3 has 18 amino acids. Germline CDR1 MNHNS, CDR2 SASEGT. CDR3 nucleotides: TGTGCCAGCAGTGAAGCGTTAGCGGGGGGACCGAACACCGGGGAGCTGTTTTTT. It specifies CASSEALAGGPNTGELFF.

This rearrangement joins TRBV27 to TRBJ2-1; TRBD2 aligns across 12 bases. This CDR3 comprises 16 residues. Germline trimming cut 5 bases from V and 6 bases from J; bases unmatched to any gene: 8. CDR1 MNHEY and CDR2 SMNVEV come from the germline V gene (reference sequence). The CDR3 DNA is TGTGCCAGCAGTCAGACGACTAGCGGGAGTTTCAATGAGCAGTTCTTC. Its protein is CASSQTTSGSFNEQFF.

The chain combines TRBV7-2 with TRBJ2-1; 8 bases are a match to TRBD1. In germline, CDR1 is SGHTA, CDR2 FQGNSA. There are 15 residues in the CDR3. V lost 0 bases to trimming and J lost 3 bases; unmatched junction nucleotides: 1. Here the CDR3 reads CASSLATGGYNEQFF. The CDR3, as DNA: TGTGCCAGCAGCTTAGCCACAGGGGGCTACAATGAGCAGTTCTTC.

The chain couples TRBV7-9 to TRBJ1-2; D may be TRBD1 (6 bases). Germline V gives CDR1 SEHNR, CDR2 FQNEAQ (reference sequence). There are 14 residues in the CDR3. Trimming removed 2 bases from V and 8 bases from J, with 15 bases in between. CDR3 region: CASSLRTAPWGYTF. DNA of the CDR3: TGTGCCAGCAGCTTAAGGACAGCTCCTTGGGGCTACACCTTC.

The gene calls are TRBV27 and TRBJ1-3, with D hard to call. Between the trimmed V and J ends, which lost 0 bases and 4 bases, there was a span of 10 bases. Germline V lookup: CDR1 MNHEY, CDR2 SMNVEV (reference sequence). CDR3 length: 15 amino acids. CDR3 amino acids: CASSLSSYGGNTIYF. The CDR3 nucleotides read TGTGCCAGCAGTTTATCCAGCTATGGAGGAAACACCATATATTTT.

The chain joins TRBV2 to TRBJ2-7; maybe TRBD1 (6 bases). The CDR3 consists of 13 residues. Per germline, CDR1 SNHLY and CDR2 FYNNEI. Deletions cut 6 bases from V and 1 base from J, with 10 bases between. Written as DNA, the CDR3 is TGTGCCAGCAGCGTGGGGGCTTCCTACGAGCAGTACTTC. Its protein product is CASSVGASYEQYF.

The chain couples TRBV4-1 to TRBJ2-1; 14 bases fit TRBD2. Germline V gene lookup returns CDR1 MGHRA and CDR2 YSYEKL. After removal of 4 bases from V and 3 bases from J, the junction contained 8 bases not matched to a gene. The CDR3 extends over 18 amino acids. The CDR3 region is CASSPGLAGVRVYNEQFF. In DNA form, the CDR3 reads TGCGCCAGCAGCCCGGGACTAGCGGGAGTGCGGGTCTACAATGAGCAGTTCTTC.

J is TRBJ2-1 and V is TRBV27; 16 bases fit TRBD2. V lost 5 bases and J lost 12; bases outside the gene matches: 4. Per germline, CDR1 MNHEY and CDR2 SMNVEV (reference sequence). The CDR3 spans 14 residues. The CDR3 nucleotides are TGTGCCAGCAGTCCAGGGACTAGCGGGAGGGTGCAGTTCTTC. Encoded protein: CASSPGTSGRVQFF.

V and J are TRBV25-1 and TRBJ2-1; maybe TRBD1 (7 bases). In germline, CDR1 is MGHDK, CDR2 SYGVNS. The CDR3 is 13 amino acids. Trimming took 7 bases from V and 6 from J, leaving 13 bases between them. The CDR3: CASNPGGLNEQFF. CDR3 sequence (DNA): TGTGCCAGCAATCCAGGGGGGCTCAATGAGCAGTTCTTC.

The chain employs TRBV10-2 and TRBJ2-1; 12 nucleotides agree with TRBD2. The CDR3 has 12 residues. Germline V gene lookup returns CDR1 WSHSY and CDR2 SAAADI. V lost 9 bases to trimming and J lost 7 bases; unmatched junction nucleotides: 1. The CDR3 DNA reads as TGCGCCAGTGGGACTAGCGGGAATGAGCAGTTCTTC. Its protein product is CASGTSGNEQFF.